This T cell receptor beta chain was recorded in a study of beta chain features in type 1 diabetes. The germline V and J ends were trimmed by 5 bases and 2 bases, with 12 bases remaining between them. CDR1 is SEHNR, CDR2 FQNEAQ, per germline (reference sequence). CDR3 length: 14 amino acids. Reverse transcription of all isolated RNA meant that expressed TCRB transcripts were sequenced. The read count averaged roughly 4 million across naive, central memory and regulatory T cell samples. Repertoires were generated with immunoSEQ multiplex PCR, while TCRdb's copy carries only in-frame clones and drops some. The table lists a few hundred thousand clones, 30% of them singletons. A sort by CD45RO/CCR7/CD25/CD127/CD95/CD27 yielded CD4+ naive, central memory, regulatory and stem cell-like memory cells.

Sample: naive CD4+ T cells from blood. The chain joins TRBV7-9 to TRBJ2-5; weak D call: TRBD1 (6 bases). This TCR was sampled from a man aged 18 to 29 in good health. The CDR3 DNA sequence: TGTGCCAGCAGCCGAGGGACAACTCAAGAGACCCAGTACTTC. Translating gives CASSRGTTQETQYF.